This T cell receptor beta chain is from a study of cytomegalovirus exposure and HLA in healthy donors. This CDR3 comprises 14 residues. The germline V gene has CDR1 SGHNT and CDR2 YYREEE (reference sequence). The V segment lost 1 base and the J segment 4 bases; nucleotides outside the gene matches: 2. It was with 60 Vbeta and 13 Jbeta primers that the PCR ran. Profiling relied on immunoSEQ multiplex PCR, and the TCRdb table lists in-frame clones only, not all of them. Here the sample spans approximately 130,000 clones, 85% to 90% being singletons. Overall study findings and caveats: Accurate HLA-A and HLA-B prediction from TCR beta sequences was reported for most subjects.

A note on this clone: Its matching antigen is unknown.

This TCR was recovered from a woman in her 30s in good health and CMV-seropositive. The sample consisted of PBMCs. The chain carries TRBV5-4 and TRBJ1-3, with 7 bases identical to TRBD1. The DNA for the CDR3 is TGTGCCAGCAGCTTGACAGGGGAGGGAAACACCATATATTTT. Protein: CASSLTGEGNTIYF. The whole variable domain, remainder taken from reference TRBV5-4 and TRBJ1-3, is ETGVTQSPTHLIKTRGQQVTLRCSSQSGHNTVSWYQQALGQGPQFIFQYYREEENGRGNFPPRFSGLQFPNYSSELNVNALELDDSALYLCASSLTGEGNTIYFGEGSWLTVV.